A single sample gave rise to the 14 T cell receptor beta chains below, sequenced in a study of blood T cell repertoires in COVID-19. The repertoire was sequenced with immunoSEQ multiplex PCR; TCRdb's copy has only in-frame clones and lacks some. The sample shows about 270,000 clones, 80% to 90% of them seen only once. The source material was PBMCs or T cells enriched from blood (not recorded which). The receptors shown here come from a woman aged 18-29 years who had recovered from COVID-19.

V usage is TRBV19 and J usage is TRBJ1-2; D is unclear. V was pared by 6 bases and J by 2 bases, with 16 bases between. CDR3 size: 15 residues. Germline V gene lookup returns CDR1 LNHDA and CDR2 SQIVND (reference sequence). The chain's CDR3 is CASSTYKRPNYGYTF. CDR3 nucleotides: TGTGCCAGTAGCACCTATAAACGCCCCAACTATGGCTACACCTTC.

The chain links TRBV1 to TRBJ1-6. TRBV1 is a pseudogene segment. The CDR3 runs to 17 residues. CDR3 loop: CTSSQNEGPTRDSPLHF. The CDR3 coding sequence is TGCACCAGCAGCCAAAATGAGGGCCCCACTAGGGATTCACCCCTCCACTTT.

The genes are TRBV14 and TRBJ1-3; 8 positions agree with TRBD1. CDR3 length: 13 amino acids. Looked up from germline, CDR1 is SGHDN and CDR2 is FVKESK. Trimming cost V 4 bases and J 4 bases; bases outside gene matches: 0. The CDR3 loop is CASSPGGGNTIYF. In DNA form, the CDR3 reads TGTGCCAGCAGCCCAGGGGGCGGAAACACCATATATTTT.

The chain joins TRBV30 to TRBJ1-5, with TRBD1 identical over 7 bases. V was pared by 4 bases and J by 6 bases, with 3 bases of the junction left unmatched. This CDR3 comprises 12 residues. Germline CDR1 GTSNPN, CDR2 SVGIG (reference sequence). CDR3 loop: CAWNSGGQPQHF. The CDR3 DNA sequence: TGTGCCTGGAATTCAGGGGGTCAGCCCCAGCATTTT.

For the CDR3, the DNA is TGCGCCAGCAGGGAGGGGAATATGTATGGTGAAGCTTTCTTT. It encodes CASREGNMYGEAFF. The V and J genes are TRBV5-1 and TRBJ1-1; TRBD1 might be the D (5 bases). V was shortened by 5 bases and J by 7 bases, with 18 bases between the two germline ends. The germline gives CDR1 SGHRS, CDR2 YFSETQ. CDR3 length: 14 residues. Combining the CDR3 with reference TRBV5-1 and TRBJ1-1 gives the whole variable domain KAGVTQTPRYLIKTRGQQVTLSCSPISGHRSVSWYQQTPGQGLQFLFEYFSETQRNKGNFPGRFSGRQFSNSRSEMNVSTLELGDSALYLCASREGNMYGEAFFGQGTRLTVV.

The chain uses TRBV19 and TRBJ2-1; the match to TRBD2 covers 10 bases. The CDR3 is made up of 16 amino acids. Trimming removed 3 bases from V and 7 bases from J; junction bases left unmatched: 9. Per the germline V gene, CDR1 is LNHDA and CDR2 is SQIVND (reference sequence). The CDR3 coding sequence is TGTGCCAGTAGTATGGCGCTAGCGGGGGTCTGGAATGAGCAGTTCTTC. Translated: CASSMALAGVWNEQFF.

The rearrangement uses TRBV7-2 and TRBJ2-3; 10 nucleotides line up with TRBD2. This CDR3 has 15 amino acids. With 3 bases clipped from V and 5 bases from J, the junction kept 5 bases outside the gene matches. CDR1 and CDR2 (germline): SGHTA, FQGNSA. CDR3 loop: CASSLSGGAVDTQYF. CDR3 DNA sequence: TGTGCCAGCAGCTTGAGCGGGGGGGCCGTAGATACGCAGTATTTT.

This chain links TRBV7-9 with TRBJ1-3; D not resolved. The CDR3 consists of 16 residues. Germline V CDR1 and CDR2: SEHNR, FQNEAQ (reference sequence). V shed 5 bases and J shed 0 bases, with 14 bases lying between them. CDR3 sequence: CASSDTSISSGNTIYF. The CDR3 nucleotides read TGTGCCAGCAGCGACACCTCAATCAGCTCTGGAAACACCATATATTTT.

V gene TRBV7-2 combines with J gene TRBJ2-1, with a tentative D call TRBD2 (5 bases). Between the trimmed V and J ends, which lost 5 bases and 8 bases, there was a span of 13 bases. Germline CDR1 is SGHTA and CDR2 is FQGNSA. CDR3 size: 13 residues. CDR3: CASSPSAGHEQFF. CDR3 in DNA: TGTGCCAGCAGCCCAAGCGCGGGCCATGAGCAGTTCTTC.

This chain uses TRBV28 with TRBJ2-2, with 10 bases identical to TRBD1. Germline V CDR1 and CDR2: MDHEN, SYDVKM. V lost 6 bases and J lost 15; bases outside the gene matches: 7. The CDR3 has 12 amino acids. The CDR3 loop reads CASSPRDRGMFF. CDR3 sequence (DNA): TGTGCCAGCAGCCCCCGGGACAGGGGTATGTTTTTT.

The gene calls are TRBV11-2 and TRBJ1-4; 9 nucleotides line up with TRBD1. CDR3 size: 14 residues. The V and J ends lost 4 bases and 6 bases, in that order; junction bases with no gene match: 3. Germline values: CDR1 SGHAT, CDR2 FQNNGV. CDR3 protein: CASSSRTGDEKLFF. CDR3 DNA: TGTGCCAGCAGCTCTAGGACAGGGGATGAAAAACTGTTTTTT.

V usage is TRBV28 and J usage is TRBJ1-2; 9 nucleotides align to TRBD1. V was pared by 5 bases and J by 4 bases, with 8 bases of the junction left unmatched. The germline CDR1 and CDR2 sequences are MDHEN and SYDVKM. There are 15 residues in the CDR3. The CDR3 spells CASSINRGPAYGYTF. CDR3 DNA: TGTGCCAGCAGTATAAACAGGGGGCCGGCCTATGGCTACACCTTC.

J is TRBJ2-5 and V is TRBV3-1 (or the pseudogene TRBV3-2); D may be TRBD1 (6 bases). The V gene's germline CDR1 is LGHDT and CDR2 YNNKEL (reference sequence). CDR3 length equals 15 residues. Trimming pared 1 base from V and 2 bases from J, leaving 11 bases between. This chain's CDR3 is CASSQGVGGQETQYF. CDR3 nucleotide sequence: TGTGCCAGCAGCCAAGGTGTAGGGGGTCAAGAGACCCAGTACTTC.

This clone was found once. V usage is TRBV3-1 (or the pseudogene TRBV3-2) and J usage is TRBJ1-1; 8 bases match TRBD1. V lost 1 base, J lost 1 base, and 2 bases stayed unmatched. Looked up from germline, CDR1 is LGHDT and CDR2 is YNNKEL (reference sequence). The CDR3 has 15 residues. CDR3 protein: CASSQGRGQNTEAFF. In DNA, the CDR3 is TGTGCCAGCAGCCAAGGCAGGGGGCAGAACACTGAAGCTTTCTTT.